The 17 T cell receptor beta chains below were found in one sample sequenced in a study of T cell responses to AZD1222 COVID-19 vaccine. Clones were read by immunoSEQ multiplex PCR, and TCRdb kept only the in-frame ones, dropping some. This repertoire shows 150,000 to 200,000 clones, 92% found once; its top ten account for 1% to 1.5%. The material sequenced was peripheral blood, taken 28 days after the second AZD1222 dose. The receptors stem from an adult who received the AZD1222 COVID-19 vaccine.

The V and J genes are TRBV7-9 and TRBJ2-2; 11 positions agree with TRBD1. This CDR3 is 16 amino acids long. Per germline, CDR1 SEHNR and CDR2 FQNEAQ (reference sequence). The ends lost 2 bases at V and 6 bases at J; junction bases unmatched: 5. DNA for the CDR3: TGTGCCAGCAGCTTACTCGGACAGGGGGCGCCCGGGGAGCTGTTTTTT. It is translated as CASSLLGQGAPGELFF.

V gene TRBV7-6 combines with J gene TRBJ2-2; 8 nucleotides line up with TRBD1. This CDR3 has 17 amino acids. Trimming cost V 2 bases and J 1 base; bases outside gene matches: 6. Looked up from germline, CDR1 is SGHVS and CDR2 is FNYEAQ. This chain's CDR3 is CASSLPRGTGNTGELFF. CDR3 DNA: TGTGCCAGCAGCTTACCAAGGGGGACAGGGAACACCGGGGAGCTGTTTTTT.

This clone was seen more than once but under ten times. The chain carries TRBV18 and TRBJ2-3; D not certain. CDR3 length: 12 residues. From germline, CDR1 is KGHSH and CDR2 LQKENI. Trimming took 1 base from V and 3 from J, leaving 2 bases between them. The CDR3 sequence: CASSPRTDTQYF. In nucleotides, the CDR3 is TGTGCCAGCTCACCACGAACAGATACGCAGTATTTT.

CDR3 in amino acids: CASSIQGARAGELFF. DNA for the CDR3: TGTGCCAGCAGCATTCAGGGGGCTCGAGCCGGGGAGCTGTTTTTT. The V gene is TRBV5-4, the J gene TRBJ2-2; 8 positions agree with TRBD1. The junction had 8 bases not matched to a gene; V was cut back by 4 bases and J by 6 bases. The CDR3 length is 15 residues. Germline V gene data show CDR1 as SGHNT and CDR2 as YYREEE (reference sequence).

As for this clone: Additional DNA sequences in this sample encode the identical CDR3. The chain recombines TRBV5-1 with TRBJ1-1; 8 nucleotides line up with TRBD1. The CDR3 length is 15 residues. V trimming: 0 bases; J trimming: 0 bases; junction bases outside the gene matches: 1. Looked up from germline, CDR1 is SGHRS and CDR2 is YFSETQ. CDR3 nucleotides: TGCGCCAGCAGCTTGGACAGGGGGGTGAACACTGAAGCTTTCTTT. Its protein is CASSLDRGVNTEAFF. Full variable domain (missing parts from reference TRBV5-1 and TRBJ1-1): KAGVTQTPRYLIKTRGQQVTLSCSPISGHRSVSWYQQTPGQGLQFLFEYFSETQRNKGNFPGRFSGRQFSNSRSEMNVSTLELGDSALYLCASSLDRGVNTEAFFGQGTRLTVV.

Worth noting for this clone: One end of the junction varies from germline; a read error may be responsible. The DNA of the CDR3 is TGTGCCAGCAGCTTAGTCGGACAGTCATATCAAGGCTACGCCTTC. Its protein product is CASSLVGQSYQGYAF. The rearrangement links TRBV11-2 to TRBJ1-2, with TRBD1 as a possible D gene (6 bases). From germline, CDR1 is SGHAT and CDR2 FQNNGV. The CDR3 length is 15 residues.

The J gene is TRBJ1-1, the V gene TRBV7-6; TRBD1 matches 7 bases. The CDR3 loop spans 14 amino acids. Germline-derived CDR1 and CDR2 are SGHVS and FNYEAQ. The V segment lost 5 bases and the J segment 5 bases; nucleotides outside the gene matches: 8. CDR3 nucleotide sequence: TGTGCCAGCAGCCCCGGGACAGTAATAACTGAAGCTTTCTTT. This sequence encodes CASSPGTVITEAFF.

This sequence joins TRBV29-1 and TRBJ1-1; the D is unclear. The CDR3 is made up of 12 amino acids. CDR1 and CDR2 (germline): SQVTM, ANQGSEA. Trimming pared 7 bases from V and 0 bases from J, leaving 9 bases between. The CDR3, as DNA: TGCAGCGCTGGATTCCTGAACACTGAAGCTTTCTTT. Translated: CSAGFLNTEAFF.

This chain uses TRBV2 with TRBJ1-6; no reliable D call. V lost 7 bases to trimming and J lost 2 bases, with 12 bases between them. The CDR3 has 15 amino acids. Germline V gene data show CDR1 as SNHLY and CDR2 as FYNNEI. Written as DNA, the CDR3 is TGTGCCAGCAATAAGTTCGGGGCCTATAATTCACCCCTCCACTTT. Encoded protein: CASNKFGAYNSPLHF.

This chain uses TRBV4-1 with TRBJ2-1; a weak D match, TRBD2 (6 bases). CDR1 MGHRA and CDR2 YSYEKL come from the germline V gene. V lost 4 bases and J lost 7, with 20 bases in between. The CDR3 contains 16 residues. Here the CDR3 reads CASSPPRRSGRNEQFF. CDR3 DNA: TGCGCCAGCAGCCCGCCGAGGCGGAGTGGGAGGAATGAGCAGTTCTTC.

The chain recombines TRBV5-1 with TRBJ1-4, with 10 nucleotides matching TRBD1. The CDR3 has 15 residues. The trim removed 4 bases at V and 7 bases at J, leaving 7 bases unmatched. Per germline, CDR1 SGHRS and CDR2 YFSETQ. CDR3 nucleotides: TGCGCCAGCAGCCCACGGACAGGGGGGAGTGAAAAACTGTTTTTT. Protein sequence: CASSPRTGGSEKLFF.

This chain connects TRBV2 to TRBJ2-3; D unresolved. Trimming stripped 2 bases from V and 5 bases from J, with 11 bases between. There are 14 residues in the CDR3. The V gene's germline CDR1 is SNHLY and CDR2 FYNNEI. CDR3 protein: CASSEQTREDTQYF. The CDR3 nucleotides are TGTGCCAGCAGTGAACAAACCCGCGAAGATACGCAGTATTTT.

The rearrangement uses TRBV5-1 and TRBJ2-7; tentative D call: TRBD2 (7 bases). Deletions cut 7 bases from V and 2 bases from J, with 13 bases between. The CDR3 covers 13 residues. CDR1 is SGHRS, CDR2 YFSETQ, per germline. CDR3 residues: CASALGGPYEQYF. The CDR3 DNA is TGCGCCAGCGCACTGGGGGGGCCCTACGAGCAGTACTTC.

This chain uses TRBV30 with TRBJ2-2; D remains unclear. Trimming left V 4 bases short and J 1 base short, with 7 bases between. The length of the CDR3 is 13 residues. Germline V gene data show CDR1 as GTSNPN and CDR2 as SVGIG (reference sequence). The CDR3 DNA reads TGTGCCTGGACCGACGGGAACACCGGGGAGCTGTTTTTT. Protein: CAWTDGNTGELFF.

V gene TRBV4-2 combines with J gene TRBJ1-2; no clear D. CDR1 and CDR2 (germline): LGHNA, YNFKEQ. The CDR3 runs 13 residues. Trimming stripped 1 base from V and 6 bases from J, with 9 bases between. CDR3 protein: CASSQGLLDGYTF. CDR3 coding DNA: TGTGCCAGCAGCCAAGGCCTACTAGATGGCTACACCTTC.

V is TRBV30 and J is TRBJ1-2; 8 bases fit TRBD1. Germline CDR1 GTSNPN, CDR2 SVGIG (reference sequence). The junction had 4 bases not matched to a gene; V was cut back by 1 base and J by 6 bases. This CDR3 has 13 residues. Here the CDR3 reads CAWSAGTGHGYTF. CDR3 bases: TGTGCCTGGAGTGCCGGGACAGGCCATGGCTACACCTTC.

This sequence joins TRBV15 and TRBJ1-5, with D possibly being TRBD1 (6 bases). Germline CDR1 is LNHNV and CDR2 is YYDKDF (reference sequence). V shed 2 bases and J shed 2 bases, with 16 bases lying between them. The CDR3 is 17 residues long. In DNA form, the CDR3 reads TGTGCCACCAGCAGACCATTGGAACAGGGTCGCAATCAGCCCCAGCATTTT. Encoded protein: CATSRPLEQGRNQPQHF.